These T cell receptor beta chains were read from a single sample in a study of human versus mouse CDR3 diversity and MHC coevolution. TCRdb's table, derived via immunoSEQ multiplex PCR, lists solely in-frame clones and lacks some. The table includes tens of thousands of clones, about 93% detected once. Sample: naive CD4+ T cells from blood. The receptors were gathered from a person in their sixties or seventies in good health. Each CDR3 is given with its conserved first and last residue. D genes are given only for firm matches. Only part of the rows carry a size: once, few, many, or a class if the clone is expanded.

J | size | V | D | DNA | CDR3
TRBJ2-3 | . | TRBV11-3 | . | TGTGCCAGCAGTTTACTCCGCGGCACAGATACGCAGTATTTT | CASSLLRGTDTQYF
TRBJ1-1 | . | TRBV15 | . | TGTGCCACCAGCAGAGGGAAGGGGGGGACTGAAGCTTTCTTT | CATSRGKGGTEAFF
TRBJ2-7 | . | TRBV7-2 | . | TGTGCCAGCAGAAACGGAGGGGCCTACGAGCAGTACTTC | CASRNGGAYEQYF
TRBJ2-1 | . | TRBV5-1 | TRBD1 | TGCGCCAGCAGCTTGGGGACAGGGGGCTCCTACAATGAGCAGTTCTTC | CASSLGTGGSYNEQFF
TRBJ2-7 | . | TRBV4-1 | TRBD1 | TGCGCCAGCAGCCAGACAGGGCCGCTCGGCGAGCAGTACTTC | CASSQTGPLGEQYF
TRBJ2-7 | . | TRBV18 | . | TGTGCCAGCTCACCAGTGGTAGCGGAGGGCGAGCAGTACTTC | CASSPVVAEGEQYF
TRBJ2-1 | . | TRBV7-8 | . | TGTGCCAGCAGCCCGGGACTCCCCCCCCCTTACAATGAGCAGTTCTTC | CASSPGLPPPYNEQFF
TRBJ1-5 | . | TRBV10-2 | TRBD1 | TGCGCCAGCAGTGAGTCGAGACGGGACAGGGGGCGCGGGCAGCCCCAGCATTTT | CASSESRRDRGRGQPQHF
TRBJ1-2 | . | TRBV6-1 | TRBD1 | TGTGCCAGCAGTGGAGGGACAGGGGGCGGATATGGCTACACCTTC | CASSGGTGGGYGYTF
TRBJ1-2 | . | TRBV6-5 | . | TGTGCCAGCAGTTACTCGATGTTCGGCATGGGCGGCTACACCTTC | CASSYSMFGMGGYTF
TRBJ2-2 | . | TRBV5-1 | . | TGCGCCAGCAGCCCCCTAGGGGGGAGGGCCACCGGGGAGCTGTTTTTT | CASSPLGGRATGELFF
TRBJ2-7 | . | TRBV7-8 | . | TGTGCCAGCAGCTTGGACTCGGGAGCCAATTCTGCCTACGAGCAGTACTTC | CASSLDSGANSAYEQYF
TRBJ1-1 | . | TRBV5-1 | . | TGCGCCAGCAGCTTGGGGGCGGGGGGCAGGAACACTGAAGCTTTCTTT | CASSLGAGGRNTEAFF
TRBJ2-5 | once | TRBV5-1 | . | TGCGCCAGCAGCTTGCGTGCTGAGAAAGAGACCCAGTACTTC | CASSLRAEKETQYF
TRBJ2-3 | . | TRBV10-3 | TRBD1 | TGTGCCATCAGTGGGACGGACAGGGCTGCGCAGTATTTT | CAISGTDRAAQYF
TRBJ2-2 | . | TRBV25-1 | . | TGTGCCAGCAGTCCCCCAGGGGTCAGGGGAATGAGTGGGGAGCTGTTTTTT | CASSPPGVRGMSGELFF